The entry below gives a single T cell receptor (beta chain) sequence along with its context. This specimen belongs to a study of blood T cell repertoires in COVID-19. Study processing details: It was from reference gene primer amplification that nucleated cell counts were estimated. The table came from immunoSEQ multiplex PCR; TCRdb's copy has only in-frame clones and leaves some out. The DNA gave D and trimming, while V, J and clone size come from that table. The table records more than 85,000 clones, approximately 86% of them present only once. Sequencing used PBMCs or T cells enriched from blood (not recorded which). This sequence originates from a woman aged 45-60 years who had recovered from COVID-19.

In nucleotides, the CDR3 is TGTGCCAGCAGCCCTAAGGCAGCGGGAGGGCCGGGAGAGCAGTACTTC. It translates to CASSPKAAGGPGEQYF. The chain recombines TRBV5-4 with TRBJ2-7; 10 nucleotides agree with TRBD2. The CDR3 is 16 residues long. Germline values: CDR1 SGHNT, CDR2 YYREEE (reference sequence). V lost 4 bases to trimming and J lost 7 bases; unmatched junction nucleotides: 14.